The source of this TCR beta chain is a study of cytomegalovirus exposure and HLA in healthy donors. Method: immunoSEQ multiplex PCR; TCRdb's copy keeps in-frame clones and lacks some. The table shows under 75,000 clones, with over 80% occurring only once. Trimming shortened V by 1 base and J by 0 bases, and 13 bases separated the two germline ends. CDR1 is ENHRY, CDR2 SYGVKD, per germline. CDR3 length: 17 amino acids. This clonotype was sampled from a man between 25 and 39 years old in good health and CMV-seronegative. Source material: PBMCs. This chain connects TRBV10-3 to TRBJ2-1; no reliable D call. The CDR3 spells CAISEFSDSGSYNEQFF. The CDR3 region has the DNA TGTGCCATCAGTGAGTTCAGTGACTCCGGCTCCTACAATGAGCAGTTCTTC.